The 23 T cell receptor beta chains given below trace back to one sample, sequenced in a study of control samples from healthy donors and cancer patients (TCRdb year 2020). Library prep was done by the immunoSEQ multiplex PCR assay. TCRdb retrieved this table from immuneACCESS and kept in-frame rearrangements only. Not all clones are present; in checked studies, unresolved V genes account for under half, and no reason is known for the remainder. The sample table records about 69,000 clones; roughly 86% of these occur just once. Of the sample, around 20% falls within the top ten clones. The sequenced sample consisted of PBMCs. Source of these receptors: a man in his 60s with lung cancer.

The V and J genes are TRBV3-1 (or the pseudogene TRBV3-2) and TRBJ2-1; 7 bases match TRBD2. The length of the CDR3 is 15 residues. V was pared by 4 bases and J by 8 bases, with 11 bases of the junction left unmatched. Germline CDR1 is LGHDT and CDR2 is YNNKEL (reference sequence). The CDR3 spells CASSPRLAYTDEQFF. The DNA of the CDR3 is TGTGCCAGCAGCCCCCGACTAGCTTATACCGATGAGCAGTTCTTC.

This rearrangement joins TRBV4-2 to TRBJ2-6; the D is unclear. This CDR3 is built from 15 residues. The germline CDR1 and CDR2 sequences are LGHNA and YNFKEQ. V was shortened by 6 bases and J by 3 bases, with 12 bases between the two germline ends. In nucleotides, the CDR3 is TGTGCCAGCAGGCGTCCCCAGGATGGGGCCAACGTCCTGACTTTC. Protein sequence: CASRRPQDGANVLTF.

This clone has just a few counts. The chain uses TRBV7-9 and TRBJ2-7, with D tentatively TRBD1 (6 bases). With 1 base removed from V and 3 bases from J, the gap between germline ends came to 22 bases. Germline V gene data show CDR1 as SEHNR and CDR2 as FQNEAQ (reference sequence). The CDR3 has 18 amino acids. CDR3 amino acids: CASSLETSPYTGNYEQYF. The CDR3 coding sequence is TGTGCCAGCAGCTTAGAGACTTCCCCCTATACAGGGAACTACGAGCAGTACTTC.

This chain uses TRBV5-1 with TRBJ1-1; TRBD1 matches 9 bases. This CDR3 is 14 amino acids long. V was clipped by 3 bases and J by 3 bases; unmatched bases: 3. Germline V gives CDR1 SGHRS, CDR2 YFSETQ. CDR3 in amino acids: CASSWGQGDTEAFF. The DNA of the CDR3 is TGCGCCAGCAGCTGGGGACAGGGAGACACTGAAGCTTTCTTT.

The chain carries TRBV18 and TRBJ1-3, with 10 bases matching TRBD1. V lost 6 bases to trimming and J lost 4 bases; unmatched junction nucleotides: 15. The CDR3 covers 18 residues. Germline assignment: CDR1 KGHSH and CDR2 LQKENI. The CDR3 bases are TGTGCCAGCTCGGGACAGGGGTTCTCGGCCACCGCCGGAAACACCATATATTTT. Translating gives CASSGQGFSATAGNTIYF.

The rearrangement uses TRBV3-1 (or the pseudogene TRBV3-2) and TRBJ2-5, with 7 bases that match TRBD1. This CDR3 is 14 amino acids long. V shed 0 bases, J shed 4 bases, and the junction held 2 bases outside the gene matches. Germline CDR1 LGHDT, CDR2 YNNKEL (reference sequence). CDR3 loop: CASSQDAGGETQYF. The CDR3 nucleotides read TGTGCCAGCAGCCAAGATGCAGGGGGAGAGACCCAGTACTTC.

The chain joins TRBV19 to TRBJ2-2; weak D call: TRBD2 (5 bases). Germline CDR1 and CDR2: LNHDA and SQIVND (reference sequence). The CDR3 runs 17 residues. The V end lost 2 bases, the J end lost 4 bases, and 17 bases lay between the germline ends. Here the CDR3 DNA reads TGTGCCAGTAGTATAACCCGCGTCGACCGGGGCACCGGGGAGCTGTTTTTT. Amino acids: CASSITRVDRGTGELFF.

V gene TRBV3-1 (or the pseudogene TRBV3-2) combines with J gene TRBJ2-3; D call uncertain. CDR1 is LGHDT, CDR2 YNNKEL, per germline (reference sequence). With 3 bases removed from V and 6 bases from J, the gap between germline ends came to 10 bases. CDR3 length: 13 residues. This chain's CDR3 is CASSQGLPDTQYF. CDR3 DNA sequence: TGTGCCAGCAGCCAGGGCCTCCCCGATACGCAGTATTTT.

This rearrangement joins TRBV7-9 to TRBJ1-2, with unresolved D. This CDR3 comprises 12 residues. CDR1 SEHNR and CDR2 FQNEAQ come from the germline V gene (reference sequence). Deletions cut 1 base from V and 3 bases from J, with 3 bases between. CDR3 protein: CASSLVDYGYTF. CDR3 nucleotides: TGTGCCAGCAGCTTAGTGGACTATGGCTACACCTTC.

This chain uses TRBV5-4 with TRBJ2-5; TRBD2 matches at 7 bases. The CDR3 is 15 residues long. Losses at the gene ends were 2 bases for V and 9 bases for J; bases not matched to a gene: 13. Germline CDR1 and CDR2: SGHNT and YYREEE (reference sequence). Here the CDR3 DNA reads TGTGCCAGCAGCTTTATCCCCGGCGGGAGTCGAGCCCAGTACTTC. It specifies CASSFIPGGSRAQYF.

This clone appeared a single time. V is TRBV7-5 and J is TRBJ2-7. TRBV7-5 is termed a pseudogene. CDR3 length: 12 amino acids. For the CDR3, the DNA is TGTGCCAGAAGCGAAGGGATTTACGAGCAGTACTTC. This encodes CARSEGIYEQYF.

The chain has TRBV10-2 and TRBJ2-5; D unclear. CDR1 WSHSY and CDR2 SAAADI come from the germline V gene. Trimming removed 3 bases at V and 6 bases at J, with 17 bases between. This CDR3 has 15 amino acids. The DNA of the CDR3 is TGCGCCAGCAGTGATCCGGGTGGGGAACAGAAGACCCAGTACTTC. Translation gives CASSDPGGEQKTQYF.

CDR3 sequence reads: CASSQRIGDTGELFF. CDR3 bases: TGTGCCAGCAGCCAGAGGATAGGGGACACCGGGGAGCTGTTTTTT. This rearrangement joins TRBV4-2 to TRBJ2-2, with a possible D match to TRBD1 (5 bases). CDR1 is LGHNA and CDR2 is YNFKEQ in the germline V gene. This CDR3 contains 15 residues. Deletions cut 3 bases from V and 3 bases from J, with 11 bases between.

This clone was recorded only once. The J gene is TRBJ1-2, the V gene TRBV5-6, with D uncertain. The CDR3 totals 13 residues. The germline V gene has CDR1 SGHDT and CDR2 YYEEEE. Trimming shortened V by 2 bases and J by 7 bases, and 12 bases separated the two germline ends. The DNA for the CDR3 is TGTGCCAGCAGCTTTGGCGGGGTTCGTGGCTACACCTTC. Encoded protein: CASSFGGVRGYTF.

The chain combines TRBV19 with TRBJ2-4; unclear D gene. Trimming stripped 5 bases from V and 3 bases from J, with 14 bases between. The CDR3 consists of 15 residues. Germline values: CDR1 LNHDA, CDR2 SQIVND (reference sequence). The CDR3 DNA is TGTGCCAGTAGTCCCACCGGGCAGGTCAAAAACATTCAGTACTTC. Amino acids: CASSPTGQVKNIQYF.

The chain couples TRBV5-1 to TRBJ1-2; TRBD1 matches 7 bases. The V gene's germline CDR1 is SGHRS and CDR2 YFSETQ. The CDR3 is 15 amino acids. Trimming at V came to 4 bases and at J to 3 bases, leaving 9 bases not matched to a gene. For the CDR3, the DNA is TGCGCCAGCAGCATAAGTGCCGGGACAGACTATGGCTACACCTTC. The encoded protein is CASSISAGTDYGYTF.

The rearrangement links TRBV13 to TRBJ1-1; D not resolved. CDR3 length: 16 amino acids. Looked up from germline, CDR1 is PRHDT and CDR2 is FYEKMQ (reference sequence). Trimming pared 1 base from V and 5 bases from J, leaving 17 bases between. CDR3 sequence (DNA): TGTGCCAGCAGCTTAGACGCAGGAACCCGAACTACTGAAGCTTTCTTT. Its translation: CASSLDAGTRTTEAFF. Drawing the rest from reference TRBV13 and TRBJ1-1, the complete variable domain is AAGVIQSPRHLIKEKRETATLKCYPIPRHDTVYWYQQGPGQDPQFLISFYEKMQSDKGSIPDRFSAQQFSDYHSELNMSSLELGDSALYFCASSLDAGTRTTEAFFGQGTRLTVV.

The chain employs TRBV7-3 and TRBJ1-2; 9 bases fit TRBD1. Germline values: CDR1 SGHTA, CDR2 FQGTGA. The V gene end was trimmed by 4 bases and the J gene end by 6 bases; junction bases not matched to a gene: 9. The CDR3 contains 15 residues. CDR3 amino acids: CASSSRQGENDGYTF. CDR3 sequence (DNA): TGTGCCAGCAGCTCGAGACAGGGGGAAAATGATGGCTACACCTTC.

V is TRBV7-9 and J is TRBJ1-2; the match to TRBD1 covers 7 bases. The CDR3 totals 13 residues. V shed 5 bases, J shed 3 bases, and the junction held 3 bases outside the gene matches. Germline values: CDR1 SEHNR, CDR2 FQNEAQ (reference sequence). The CDR3 DNA is TGTGCCAGCAGCCGAGACAGGGACTATGGCTACACCTTC. Protein sequence: CASSRDRDYGYTF.

The V and J genes are TRBV5-5 and TRBJ2-7; D not resolved. CDR1 is SGHKS, CDR2 YYEKEE, per germline (reference sequence). The length of the CDR3 is 14 residues. V lost 2 bases to trimming and J lost 5 bases, with 14 bases between them. CDR3 residues: CASSFPQAGDEQYV. The CDR3 DNA sequence: TGTGCCAGCAGCTTCCCCCAGGCTGGCGACGAGCAGTACGTC.

A single count supports this clone. The chain has TRBV24-1 and TRBJ2-5; D might be TRBD2 (5 bases). The CDR3 covers 14 residues. Deletions cut 4 bases from V and 4 bases from J, with 12 bases between. CDR1 and CDR2 from the germline V gene are KGHDR and SFDVKD. The CDR3 coding sequence is TGTGCCACCAGTGACCCGAGAGGGTCAGAGACCCAGTACTTC. It encodes CATSDPRGSETQYF.

The CDR3 loop reads CASSPRLRGPYQETQYF. In nucleotides, the CDR3 is TGTGCCAGCAGTCCACGCTTAAGGGGGCCGTACCAAGAGACCCAGTACTTC. This rearrangement joins TRBV27 to TRBJ2-5; 7 positions agree with TRBD1. The junction had 12 bases not matched to a gene; V was cut back by 5 bases and J by 0 bases. Per the germline V gene, CDR1 is MNHEY and CDR2 is SMNVEV (reference sequence). The CDR3 has 17 amino acids.

The J gene is TRBJ1-4, the V gene TRBV5-4, with D possibly being TRBD1 (6 bases). Trimming cost V 3 bases and J 7 bases, with 13 bases left between them. The CDR3 extends over 14 amino acids. Germline values: CDR1 SGHNT, CDR2 YYREEE (reference sequence). In DNA form, the CDR3 reads TGTGCCAGCAGCTCCACAGGGACGACTGAAAAACTGTTTTTT. Amino acid sequence: CASSSTGTTEKLFF.